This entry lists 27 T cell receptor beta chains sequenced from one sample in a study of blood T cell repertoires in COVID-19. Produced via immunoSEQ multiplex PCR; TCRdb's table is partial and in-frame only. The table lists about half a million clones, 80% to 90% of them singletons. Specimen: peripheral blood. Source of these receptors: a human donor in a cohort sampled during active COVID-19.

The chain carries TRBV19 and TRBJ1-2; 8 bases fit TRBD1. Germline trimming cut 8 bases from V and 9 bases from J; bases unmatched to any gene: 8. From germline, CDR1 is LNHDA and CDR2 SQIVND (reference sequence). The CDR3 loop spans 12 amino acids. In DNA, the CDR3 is TGTGCCAGTCTGGACAGGGTTTCGAGCTACACCTTC. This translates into CASLDRVSSYTF.

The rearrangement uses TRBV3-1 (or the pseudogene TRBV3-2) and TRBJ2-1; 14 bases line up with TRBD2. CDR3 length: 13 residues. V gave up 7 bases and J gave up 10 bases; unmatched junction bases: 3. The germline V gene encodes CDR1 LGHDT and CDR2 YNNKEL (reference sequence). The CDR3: CASTGLAGGEQFF. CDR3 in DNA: TGTGCCAGCACTGGACTAGCGGGAGGAGAGCAGTTCTTC.

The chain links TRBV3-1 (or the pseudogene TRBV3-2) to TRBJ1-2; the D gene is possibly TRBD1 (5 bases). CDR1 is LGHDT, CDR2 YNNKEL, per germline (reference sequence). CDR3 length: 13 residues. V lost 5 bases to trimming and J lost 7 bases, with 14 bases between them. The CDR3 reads CASSAQGSGGYTF. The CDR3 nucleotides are TGTGCCAGCAGCGCTCAGGGTTCTGGTGGCTACACCTTC.

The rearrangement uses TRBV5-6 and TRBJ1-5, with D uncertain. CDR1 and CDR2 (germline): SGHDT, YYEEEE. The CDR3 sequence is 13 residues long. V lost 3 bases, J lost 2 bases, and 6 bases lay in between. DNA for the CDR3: TGTGCCAGCAGCTCCAGGCGCAATCAGCCCCAGCATTTT. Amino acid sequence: CASSSRRNQPQHF. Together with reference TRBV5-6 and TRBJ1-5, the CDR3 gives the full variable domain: DAGVTQSPTHLIKTRGQQVTLRCSPKSGHDTVSWYQQALGQGPQFIFQYYEEEERQRGNFPDRFSGHQFPNYSSELNVNALLLGDSALYLCASSSRRNQPQHFGDGTRLSIL.

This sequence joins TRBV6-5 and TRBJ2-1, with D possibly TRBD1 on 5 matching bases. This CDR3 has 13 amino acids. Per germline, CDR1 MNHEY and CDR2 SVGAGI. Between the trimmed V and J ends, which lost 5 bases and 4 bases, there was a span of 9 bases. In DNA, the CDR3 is TGTGCCAGCAGTAGTCAGGGTTACAATGAGCAGTTCTTC. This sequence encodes CASSSQGYNEQFF.

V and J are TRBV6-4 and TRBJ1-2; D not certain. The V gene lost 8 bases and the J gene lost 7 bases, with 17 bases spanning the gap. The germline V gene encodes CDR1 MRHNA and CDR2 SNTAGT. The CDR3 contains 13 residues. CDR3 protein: CASLRFATGGYTF. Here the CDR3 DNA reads TGTGCCAGCCTCCGCTTCGCCACTGGTGGCTACACCTTC.

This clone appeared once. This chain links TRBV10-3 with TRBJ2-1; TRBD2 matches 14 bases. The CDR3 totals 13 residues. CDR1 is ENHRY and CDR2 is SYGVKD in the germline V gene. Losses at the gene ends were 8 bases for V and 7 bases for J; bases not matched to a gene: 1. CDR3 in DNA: TGTGCCATCGGGACTAGCGGGAGTAATGAGCAGTTCTTC. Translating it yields CAIGTSGSNEQFF.

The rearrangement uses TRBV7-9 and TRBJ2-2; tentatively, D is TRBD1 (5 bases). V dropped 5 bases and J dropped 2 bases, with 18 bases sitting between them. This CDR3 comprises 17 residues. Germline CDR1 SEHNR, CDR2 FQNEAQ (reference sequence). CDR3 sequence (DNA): TGTGCCAGCAGCGGGGCCCCACGCTATATTAACACCGGGGAGCTGTTTTTT. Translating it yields CASSGAPRYINTGELFF.

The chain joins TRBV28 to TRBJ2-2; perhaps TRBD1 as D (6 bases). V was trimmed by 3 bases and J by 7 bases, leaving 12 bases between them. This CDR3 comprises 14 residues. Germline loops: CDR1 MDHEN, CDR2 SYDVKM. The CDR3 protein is CASSFAGVSGELFF. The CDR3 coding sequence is TGTGCCAGCAGTTTCGCAGGGGTGAGCGGGGAGCTGTTTTTT.

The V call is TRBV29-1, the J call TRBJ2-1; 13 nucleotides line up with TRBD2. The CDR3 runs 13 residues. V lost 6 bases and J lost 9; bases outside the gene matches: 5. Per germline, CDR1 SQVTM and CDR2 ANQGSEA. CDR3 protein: CSVRTSGSGEQFF. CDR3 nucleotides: TGCAGCGTCCGGACTAGCGGGAGCGGTGAGCAGTTCTTC.

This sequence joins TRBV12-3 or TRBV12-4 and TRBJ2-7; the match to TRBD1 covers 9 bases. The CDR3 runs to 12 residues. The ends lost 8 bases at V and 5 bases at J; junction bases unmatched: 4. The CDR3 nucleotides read TGTGCCAGCCCGGACAGGGGCCACGAGCAGTACTTC. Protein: CASPDRGHEQYF.

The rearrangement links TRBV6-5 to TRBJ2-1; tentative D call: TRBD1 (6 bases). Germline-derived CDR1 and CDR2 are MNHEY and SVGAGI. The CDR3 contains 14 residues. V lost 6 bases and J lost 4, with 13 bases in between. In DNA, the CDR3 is TGTGCCAGCAGCTCCAGGGGACCATACAATGAGCAGTTCTTC. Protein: CASSSRGPYNEQFF.

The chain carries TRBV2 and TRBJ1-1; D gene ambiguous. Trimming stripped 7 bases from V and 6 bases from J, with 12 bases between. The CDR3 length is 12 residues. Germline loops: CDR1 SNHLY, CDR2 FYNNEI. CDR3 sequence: CASNLERAEAFF. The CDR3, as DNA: TGTGCCAGCAACCTAGAGAGGGCTGAAGCTTTCTTT.

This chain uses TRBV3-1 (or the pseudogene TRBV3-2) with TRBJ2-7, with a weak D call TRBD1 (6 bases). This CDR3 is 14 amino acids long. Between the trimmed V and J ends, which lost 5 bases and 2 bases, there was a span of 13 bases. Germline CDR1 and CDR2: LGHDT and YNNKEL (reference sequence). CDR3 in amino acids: CASSVQQGTYEQYF. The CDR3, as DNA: TGTGCCAGCAGCGTCCAACAGGGAACCTACGAGCAGTACTTC.

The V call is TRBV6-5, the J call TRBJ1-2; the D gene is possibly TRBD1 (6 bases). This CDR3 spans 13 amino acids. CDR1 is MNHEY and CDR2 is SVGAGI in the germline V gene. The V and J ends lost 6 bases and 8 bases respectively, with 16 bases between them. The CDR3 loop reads CASSRSRGGGYTF. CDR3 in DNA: TGTGCCAGCAGCCGAAGCAGGGGTGGCGGCTACACCTTC.

CDR3 nucleotide sequence: TGTGCCAGCAGCCCCTTATCCCCGGGGATCACTGAAGCTTTCTTT. Its protein product is CASSPLSPGITEAFF. The chain recombines TRBV9 with TRBJ1-1; no firm D call. Per the germline V gene, CDR1 is SGDLS and CDR2 is YYNGEE. The ends were cut back, 4 bases at V and 4 bases at J, with 17 bases in the middle. This CDR3 comprises 15 residues.

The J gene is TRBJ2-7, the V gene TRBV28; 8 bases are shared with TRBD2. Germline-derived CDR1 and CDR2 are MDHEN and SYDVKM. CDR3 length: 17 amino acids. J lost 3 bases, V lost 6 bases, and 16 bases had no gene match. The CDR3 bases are TGTGCCAGCAGCCCTGGGGGATTAGCGGGAAGATTCTACGAGCAGTACTTC. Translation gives CASSPGGLAGRFYEQYF.

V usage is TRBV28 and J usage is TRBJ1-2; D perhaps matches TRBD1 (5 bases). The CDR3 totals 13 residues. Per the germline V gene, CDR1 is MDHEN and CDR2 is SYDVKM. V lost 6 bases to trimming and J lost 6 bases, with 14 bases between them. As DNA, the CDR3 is TGTGCCAGCAGGACAACAGGAGCCCATGGCTACACCTTC. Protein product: CASRTTGAHGYTF.

The CDR3 spells CASGGAGTLGRNTGELFF. As DNA, the CDR3 is TGTGCCAGCGGCGGAGCCGGGACCCTCGGGAGGAATACCGGGGAGCTGTTTTTT. The gene calls are TRBV9 and TRBJ2-2, with 7 nucleotides matching TRBD2. The CDR3 has 18 residues. The V gene's germline CDR1 is SGDLS and CDR2 YYNGEE. Trimming cost V 7 bases and J 5 bases; bases outside gene matches: 20.

The CDR3: CASSYSRREGLPDTQYF. DNA for the CDR3: TGTGCCAGCAGTTACTCGAGGCGGGAGGGCCTCCCAGATACGCAGTATTTT. V gene TRBV6-2 or TRBV6-3 combines with J gene TRBJ2-3, with 9 bases identical to TRBD2. Trimming cost V 0 bases and J 4 bases; bases outside gene matches: 8. Germline V gene data show CDR1 as MNHEY and CDR2 as SVGEGT. The CDR3 runs to 17 residues.

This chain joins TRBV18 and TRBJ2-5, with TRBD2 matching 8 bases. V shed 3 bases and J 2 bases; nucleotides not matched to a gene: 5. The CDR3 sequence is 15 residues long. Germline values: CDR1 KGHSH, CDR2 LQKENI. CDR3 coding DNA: TGTGCCAGCTCACCTCCGGGGGGGGAACAAGAGACCCAGTACTTC. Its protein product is CASSPPGGEQETQYF.

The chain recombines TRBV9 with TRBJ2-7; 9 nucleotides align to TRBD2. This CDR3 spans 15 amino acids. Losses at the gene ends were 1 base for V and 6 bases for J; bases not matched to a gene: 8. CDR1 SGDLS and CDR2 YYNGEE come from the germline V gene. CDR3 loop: CASSVNLAGLSEQYF. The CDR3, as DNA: TGTGCCAGCAGCGTAAATCTAGCGGGACTGAGCGAGCAGTACTTC.

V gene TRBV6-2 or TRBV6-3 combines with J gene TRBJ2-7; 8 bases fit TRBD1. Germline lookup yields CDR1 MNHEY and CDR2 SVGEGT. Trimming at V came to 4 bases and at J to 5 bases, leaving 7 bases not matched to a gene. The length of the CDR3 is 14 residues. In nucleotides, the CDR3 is TGTGCCAGCAGTTTTCAGGGGGCACGAGACGAGCAGTACTTC. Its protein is CASSFQGARDEQYF.

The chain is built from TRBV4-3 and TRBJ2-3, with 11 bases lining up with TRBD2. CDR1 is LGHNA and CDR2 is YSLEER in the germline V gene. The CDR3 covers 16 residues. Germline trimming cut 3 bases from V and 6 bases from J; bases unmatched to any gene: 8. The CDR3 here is CASSQGTSGLRDTQYF. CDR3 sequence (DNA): TGCGCCAGCAGCCAGGGGACTAGCGGACTACGGGATACGCAGTATTTT.

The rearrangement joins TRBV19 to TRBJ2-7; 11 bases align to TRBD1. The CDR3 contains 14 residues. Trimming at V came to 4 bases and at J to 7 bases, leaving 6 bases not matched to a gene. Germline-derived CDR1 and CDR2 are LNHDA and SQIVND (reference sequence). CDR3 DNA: TGTGCCAGTAGTAACGGACAGGGGGCCGGGGAGCAGTACTTC. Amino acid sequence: CASSNGQGAGEQYF.

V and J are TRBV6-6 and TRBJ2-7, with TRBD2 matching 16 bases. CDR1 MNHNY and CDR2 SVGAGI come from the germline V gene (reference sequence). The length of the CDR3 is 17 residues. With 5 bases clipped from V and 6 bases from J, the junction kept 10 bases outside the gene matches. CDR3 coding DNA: TGTGCCAGCAGTCCCGGGACTAGCGGGAGGGTTCTTACCGAGCAGTACTTC. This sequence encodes CASSPGTSGRVLTEQYF.

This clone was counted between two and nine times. This CDR3 is CASSYQMTENQPQHF. CDR3 in DNA: TGTGCCAGCAGTTACCAAATGACAGAAAATCAGCCCCAGCATTTT. The chain carries TRBV6-6 and TRBJ1-5; D is possibly TRBD1 (5 bases). Germline CDR1 and CDR2: MNHNY and SVGAGI (reference sequence). The CDR3 has 15 residues. Trimming removed 2 bases from V and 4 bases from J, with 12 bases in between.